The following is a T cell receptor beta chain sequence with its context. The data belong to a study of T cells in Graves' hyperthyroidism and ophthalmopathy. The CDR3 loop spans 14 amino acids. Looked up from germline, CDR1 is SEHNR and CDR2 is FQNEAQ (reference sequence). Trimming stripped 6 bases from V and 7 bases from J, with 19 bases between. Clinical symptoms, serum thyroxine and TRAb, thyroid ultrasound and orbital computed tomography were used for the diagnoses. Using RNA transcripts as the source, TCR beta CDR3 regions were amplified. HTBI primers were employed in a first-round RT-PCR of the TCR CDR3. TCRdb passed the multiplex PCR reads through MiXCR, listing each CDR3 protein once. The sample shows 660,000 or so distinct CDR3 sequences, 45% of them seen only once.

The sample comprised peripheral blood or thyroid tissue (not recorded which). The chain couples TRBV7-9 to TRBJ2-7; D unclear. The source of this sequence is an adult man with Graves' disease, either hyperthyroidism or ophthalmopathy (not recorded which). CDR3 protein: CASRGETKNDEQYF. The CDR3 coding sequence is TGTGCCAGCAGAGGAGAGACAAAAAATGATGAGCAGTACTTC.